These 14 T cell receptor beta chains were all obtained from the same sample, sequenced in a study of regulatory T cells in long-lasting Graves disease. TCR beta libraries were built with iRepertoire HTBI primers and Arm-PCR of CDR3 regions. TCRdb reprocessed the multiplex PCR reads with MiXCR, giving one entry per CDR3 protein. The sample holds 350,000 to 400,000 distinct CDR3 sequences, 16% seen once. Indicated time point: newly diagnosed GD, antithyroid drugs for less than 3 months. RNA from PBMCs was the source of the TCR library. This sample was shared with a second study, whose subject was T cells in Graves' hyperthyroidism and ophthalmopathy.

Sequencing was performed on peripheral blood mononuclear cells (PBMCs), taken at new diagnosis, from a patient treated with antithyroid drugs. These receptors were taken from a woman aged 18-30 years with Graves disease.

This clonotype has a count of ten or more. This chain uses TRBV5-1 with TRBJ2-1; no clear D gene. CDR1 SGHRS and CDR2 YFSETQ come from the germline V gene. The V end was cut by 0 bases, the J end by 9 bases, with 7 bases between. The CDR3 has 12 residues. In nucleotides, the CDR3 is TGCGCCAGCAGCTTGGCGCAGGCTGAGCAGTTCTTC. Translation gives CASSLAQAEQFF.

Points on this clonotype: A much larger clonotype is one base distant, so this may be a read error. This chain joins TRBV28 and TRBJ1-6; D is perhaps TRBD1 (5 bases). CDR3 size: 16 residues. Germline assignment: CDR1 MDHEN and CDR2 SYDVKM. Trimming removed 3 bases from V and 0 bases from J, with 9 bases in between. The CDR3 DNA is TGTGCCAGCAGTTTCCTACAGGCCTCCTATAATTCACCCCTCCACTTT. This sequence encodes CASSFLQASYNSPLHF.

The gene calls are TRBV3-1 and TRBJ2-2, with a tentative D call TRBD1 (7 bases). The germline V gene has CDR1 LGHDT and CDR2 YNNKEL (reference sequence). The CDR3 consists of 17 residues. V was shortened by 4 bases and J by 6 bases, with 21 bases between the two germline ends. CDR3 region: CASSLTGDTRGAGELFF. The CDR3 DNA reads as TGTGCCAGCAGCCTAACAGGGGACACCCGCGGGGCCGGGGAGCTGTTTTTT.

This clonotype was seen repeatedly, ten times or more. CDR3 sequence: CASSEPPRDRGNTEAFF. The CDR3 bases are TGTGCCAGCAGTGAACCGCCGAGGGACAGGGGGAACACTGAAGCTTTCTTT. V usage is TRBV2 and J usage is TRBJ1-1; 10 nucleotides match TRBD1. The CDR3 covers 17 residues. J gave up 1 base and V 2 bases, and 7 bases lay outside the gene matches. Germline lookup yields CDR1 SNHLY and CDR2 FYNNEI. Full variable domain (outside the CDR3, taken from reference TRBV2 and TRBJ1-1): EPEVTQTPSHQVTQMGQEVILRCVPISNHLYFYWYRQILGQKVEFLVSFYNNEISEKSEIFDDQFSVERPDGSNFTLKIRSTKLEDSAMYFCASSEPPRDRGNTEAFFGQGTRLTVV.

This clonotype appeared many times. The chain combines TRBV12-3 or TRBV12-4 with TRBJ2-3, with D possibly matching TRBD1 (6 bases). V gave up 6 bases and J gave up 2 bases, with 18 bases separating them. The CDR3 covers 16 residues. The CDR3 coding sequence is TGTGCCAGCAGGCGCCGACAGGTGTGGGCCACAGATACGCAGTATTTT. Translating it yields CASRRRQVWATDTQYF.

This clonotype was found many times. V and J are TRBV18 and TRBJ2-2, with a weak D call TRBD1 (6 bases). The CDR3 has 13 amino acids. V gave up 3 bases and J gave up 5 bases, with 7 bases separating them. Germline CDR1 reads KGHSH; CDR2 reads LQKENI. CDR3 bases: TGTGCCAGCTCACCGGGGACAACCGGGGAGCTGTTTTTT. It yields the protein CASSPGTTGELFF. The full variable domain, its missing parts supplied by reference TRBV18 and TRBJ2-2, is NAGVMQNPRHLVRRRGQEARLRCSPMKGHSHVYWYRQLPEEGLKFMVYLQKENIIDESGMPKERFSAEFPKEGPSILRIQQVVRGDSAAYFCASSPGTTGELFFGEGSRLTVL.

The gene calls are TRBV27 and TRBJ2-1, with D tentatively TRBD2 (5 bases). Germline V gene data show CDR1 as MNHEY and CDR2 as SMNVEV (reference sequence). The length of the CDR3 is 16 residues. The germline V and J ends were trimmed by 4 bases and 3 bases, with 16 bases remaining between them. CDR3 residues: CASSYWFGDYYNEQFF. CDR3 nucleotide sequence: TGTGCCAGCAGTTACTGGTTCGGGGATTACTACAATGAGCAGTTCTTC.

The genes are TRBV5-1 and TRBJ2-1; possible D gene TRBD1, 6 bases. Germline V gives CDR1 SGHRS, CDR2 YFSETQ. The CDR3 length is 14 residues. Trimming removed 7 bases at V and 6 bases at J, with 17 bases between. In DNA, the CDR3 is TGCGCCAGCCGCCAGGGGCGGAGCGGCAATGAGCAGTTCTTC. Translated: CASRQGRSGNEQFF.

This clonotype has at least ten counts. V usage is TRBV9 and J usage is TRBJ2-5; D not certain. Germline V gives CDR1 SGDLS, CDR2 YYNGEE. The V gene lost 4 bases and the J gene lost 1 base, with 11 bases spanning the gap. The length of the CDR3 is 14 residues. The CDR3 coding sequence is TGTGCCAGCAGCAGATCGGGCAGCCAAGAGACCCAGTACTTC. Translation: CASSRSGSQETQYF.

This clonotype was detected a few times. The chain uses TRBV6-1 and TRBJ1-1, with TRBD1 as a possible D gene (6 bases). Trimming pared 5 bases from V and 1 base from J, leaving 11 bases between. The CDR3 is 14 residues long. Germline loops: CDR1 MNHNS, CDR2 SASEGT. CDR3 DNA sequence: TGTGCCAGCAGTTACAGGGAGGGGAACACTGAAGCTTTCTTT. Its translation: CASSYREGNTEAFF.

This clonotype turned up a few times. The gene calls are TRBV19 and TRBJ2-1; D remains ambiguous. Germline CDR1 reads LNHDA; CDR2 reads SQIVND (reference sequence). This CDR3 has 14 residues. Between the trimmed V and J ends, which lost 3 bases and 8 bases, there was a span of 14 bases. CDR3 sequence (DNA): TGTGCCAGTAGTATGTACAGCCTTAGGGATGAGCAGTTCTTC. This codes for CASSMYSLRDEQFF. The full variable domain, in which reference TRBV19 and TRBJ2-1 provide the parts outside the CDR3, is DGGITQSPKYLFRKEGQNVTLSCEQNLNHDAMYWYRQDPGQGLRLIYYSQIVNDFQKGDIAEGYSVSREKKESFPLTVTSAQKNPTAFYLCASSMYSLRDEQFFGPGTRLTVL.

This clonotype was observed a handful of times. This chain connects TRBV15 to TRBJ1-1, with a tentative D call TRBD1 (6 bases). The CDR3 length is 13 residues. V dropped 3 bases and J dropped 8 bases, with 13 bases sitting between them. Germline CDR1 and CDR2: LNHNV and YYDKDF (reference sequence). Here the CDR3 reads CATSSFGQNEAFF. CDR3 nucleotide sequence: TGTGCCACCAGCAGCTTTGGACAGAACGAAGCTTTCTTT. The complete variable domain, with remaining parts taken from reference TRBV15 and TRBJ1-1, reads DAMVIQNPRYQVTQFGKPVTLSCSQTLNHNVMYWYQQKSSQAPKLLFHYYDKDFNNEADTPDNFQSRRPNTSFCFLDIRSPGLGDTAMYLCATSSFGQNEAFFGQGTRLTVV.

This clonotype came up many times. The chain has TRBV5-1 and TRBJ2-1, with 7 bases that match TRBD2. The CDR3 loop spans 16 amino acids. The germline CDR1 and CDR2 sequences are SGHRS and YFSETQ. Trimming at V came to 1 base and at J to 0 bases, leaving 4 bases not matched to a gene. The CDR3 DNA reads TGCGCCAGCAGCTTGCGAGCGGGAAACTCCTACAATGAGCAGTTCTTC. Encoded protein: CASSLRAGNSYNEQFF.

This clonotype was observed a handful of times. The gene calls are TRBV19 and TRBJ2-5; D remains ambiguous. The ends were cut back, 4 bases at V and 5 bases at J, with 11 bases in the middle. The CDR3 sequence is 13 residues long. Germline lookup yields CDR1 LNHDA and CDR2 SQIVND (reference sequence). The CDR3 reads CASSSSGFETQYF. The CDR3 nucleotides read TGTGCCAGTAGTAGTAGTGGTTTTGAGACCCAGTACTTC.